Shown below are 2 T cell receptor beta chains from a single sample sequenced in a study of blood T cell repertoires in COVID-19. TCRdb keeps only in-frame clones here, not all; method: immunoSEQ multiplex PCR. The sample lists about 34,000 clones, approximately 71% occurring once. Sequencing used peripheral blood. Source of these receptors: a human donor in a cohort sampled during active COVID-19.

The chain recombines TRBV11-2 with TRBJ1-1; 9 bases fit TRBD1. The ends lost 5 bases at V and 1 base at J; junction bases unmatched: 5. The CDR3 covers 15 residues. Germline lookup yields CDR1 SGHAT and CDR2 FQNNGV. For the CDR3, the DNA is TGTGCCAGCAGCCTACAGGGGGCGCGGAACACTGAAGCTTTCTTT. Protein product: CASSLQGARNTEAFF.

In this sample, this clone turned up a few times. The CDR3 region has the DNA TGCCCCACCCGCCGCCGGGGGGCGCGGAACACTGAAGCTTTCTTT. Amino acid sequence: CPTRRRGARNTEAFF. This chain links TRBV4-1 with TRBJ1-1; tentative D call: TRBD1 (6 bases). The CDR3 loop spans 15 amino acids. Germline V gene sequence: CDR1 MGHRA, CDR2 YSYEKL.